This T cell receptor beta chain was identified during a study of T cell responses to AZD1222 COVID-19 vaccine. The V end was cut by 0 bases, the J end by 5 bases, with 7 bases between. The germline gives CDR1 SGHKS, CDR2 YYEKEE (reference sequence). The CDR3 is 13 amino acids. Comment on this clone: Its antigen is not known.

Assay used: immunoSEQ multiplex PCR; TCRdb lists only in-frame clones, some missing. Of 80,000 to 100,000 clones in the sample, 90% to 95% were seen once. The study's findings and limits: Baseline testing showed seropositivity in only six AZD1222 recipients. Clonal diversity was possibly underestimated, and the donors were mostly white British, with more females. Spike-wide coverage was observed for vaccine-associated CD4 TCRs, with dominant responses at 160-218 and 743-854. Following two doses of AZD1222, Spike-specific TCR breadth and depth rose.

The rearrangement joins TRBV5-5 to TRBJ2-3, with D uncertain. The sequenced sample was peripheral blood, obtained on day 0 of AZD1222 vaccination. The source of this sequence is an adult in good health. CDR3 coding DNA: TGTGCCAGCAGCTTGGTAGGGAAAGATACGCAGTATTTT. Encoded protein: CASSLVGKDTQYF.